A single sample is the source of the 10 T cell receptor beta chains below, sequenced in a study of T cell responses to AZD1222 COVID-19 vaccine. The repertoire was sequenced with immunoSEQ multiplex PCR; TCRdb's copy has only in-frame clones and lacks some. Of over 45,000 clones listed, 75% to 90% are singletons. The sample consisted of peripheral blood, taken on day 0 of MenACWY control vaccination. The receptor set was obtained from an adult in good health.

The sample holds one count of this clone. The chain combines TRBV19 with TRBJ1-5, with 9 bases lining up with TRBD1. Germline CDR1 and CDR2: LNHDA and SQIVND (reference sequence). The J segment lost 2 bases and the V segment lost 5 bases, leaving 7 bases of the junction unmatched. The CDR3 sequence is 16 residues long. CDR3 sequence (DNA): TGTGCCAGTAGTCCCTTAGACAGGGGGGGCAATCAGCCCCAGCATTTT. This translates into CASSPLDRGGNQPQHF.

This chain connects TRBV5-1 to TRBJ2-1, with TRBD1 as a possible D gene (5 bases). Germline V gene sequence: CDR1 SGHRS, CDR2 YFSETQ. Trimming cost V 5 bases and J 5 bases, with 11 bases left between them. The CDR3 spans 13 residues. The CDR3 nucleotides read TGCGCCAGCAGTTTAGACAGTCACAATGAGCAGTTCTTC. It encodes CASSLDSHNEQFF.

This clone has only a few counts. V and J are TRBV11-2 and TRBJ1-1; D may be TRBD1 (6 bases). The CDR3 has 14 residues. Germline V gene sequence: CDR1 SGHAT, CDR2 FQNNGV. The germline V and J ends were trimmed by 5 bases and 4 bases, with 14 bases remaining between them. For the CDR3, the DNA is TGTGCCAGCAGCGCTAAAGTAGGGGGCACTGAAGCTTTCTTT. The encoded protein is CASSAKVGGTEAFF. Using reference TRBV11-2 and TRBJ1-1 for the parts outside the CDR3, the full variable domain is EAGVAQSPRYKIIEKRQSVAFWCNPISGHATLYWYQQILGQGPKLLIQFQNNGVVDDSQLPKDRFSAERLKGVDSTLKIQPAKLEDSAVYLCASSAKVGGTEAFFGQGTRLTVV.

The rearrangement links TRBV18 to TRBJ1-2, with unresolved D. The length of the CDR3 is 12 residues. Deletions cut 2 bases from V and 5 bases from J, with 6 bases between. Germline assignment: CDR1 KGHSH and CDR2 LQKENI. In DNA form, the CDR3 reads TGTGCCAGCTCACCAGATCAATATGGCTACACCTTC. Protein sequence: CASSPDQYGYTF.

The chain links TRBV6-4 to TRBJ1-2; TRBD1 agrees at 9 bases. The CDR3 loop spans 14 amino acids. Trimming cost V 3 bases and J 4 bases; bases outside gene matches: 3. Germline loops: CDR1 MRHNA, CDR2 SNTAGT. In DNA form, the CDR3 reads TGTGCCAGCAGTGAAACAGGGGGCGCCTATGGCTACACCTTC. As protein: CASSETGGAYGYTF.

The CDR3 loop reads CATSWVTGSTDTQYF. Here the CDR3 DNA reads TGTGCCACCAGCTGGGTGACAGGGAGTACAGATACGCAGTATTTT. This chain links TRBV15 with TRBJ2-3; 7 positions match TRBD1. The CDR3 is made up of 15 amino acids. V lost 5 bases, J lost 3 bases, and 8 bases stayed unmatched. Looked up from germline, CDR1 is LNHNV and CDR2 is YYDKDF (reference sequence).

The chain has TRBV5-4 and TRBJ2-5; maybe TRBD1 (5 bases). Trimming left V 0 bases short and J 2 bases short, with 8 bases between. This CDR3 has 14 amino acids. Germline values: CDR1 SGHNT, CDR2 YYREEE (reference sequence). DNA of the CDR3: TGTGCCAGCAGCTTGGGACAGAAACAAGAGACCCAGTACTTC. Amino acid sequence: CASSLGQKQETQYF.

The rearrangement uses TRBV18 and TRBJ2-5; TRBD1 is a possible D gene (6 bases). V was clipped by 4 bases and J by 1 base, with 13 bases between them. CDR3 length: 15 residues. Germline V gene data show CDR1 as KGHSH and CDR2 as LQKENI. CDR3 DNA: TGTGCCAGCTCACTCCCCGTGGGGGCCCAAGAGACCCAGTACTTC. This gives the protein CASSLPVGAQETQYF.

This chain's CDR3 is CASSMSGSSYEQYF. The CDR3 DNA sequence: TGTGCCAGTAGTATGAGCGGCTCCTCCTACGAGCAGTACTTC. The genes are TRBV19 and TRBJ2-7; D may be TRBD2 (5 bases). Trimming took off 3 bases at V and 0 bases at J, with 9 bases between the two ends. Germline values: CDR1 LNHDA, CDR2 SQIVND (reference sequence). This CDR3 has 14 residues.

This chain connects TRBV6-4 to TRBJ1-1, with a tentative D call TRBD1 (5 bases). The CDR3 is 14 residues long. Trimming removed 6 bases from V and 0 bases from J, with 11 bases in between. The germline gives CDR1 MRHNA, CDR2 SNTAGT. The CDR3 nucleotides are TGTGCCAGCAGAGATGACAGTCTGAACACTGAAGCTTTCTTT. The encoded protein is CASRDDSLNTEAFF.